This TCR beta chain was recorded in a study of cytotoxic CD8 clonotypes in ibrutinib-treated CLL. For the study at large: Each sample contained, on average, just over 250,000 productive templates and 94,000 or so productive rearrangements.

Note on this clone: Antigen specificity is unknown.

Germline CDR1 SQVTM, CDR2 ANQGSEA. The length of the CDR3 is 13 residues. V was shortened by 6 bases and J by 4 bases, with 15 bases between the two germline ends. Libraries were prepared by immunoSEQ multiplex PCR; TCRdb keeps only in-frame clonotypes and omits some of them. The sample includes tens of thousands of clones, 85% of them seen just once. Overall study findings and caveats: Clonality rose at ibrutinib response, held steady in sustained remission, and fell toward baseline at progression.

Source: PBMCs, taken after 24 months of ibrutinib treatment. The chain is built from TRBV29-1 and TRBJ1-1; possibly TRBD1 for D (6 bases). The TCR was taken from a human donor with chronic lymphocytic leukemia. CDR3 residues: CSVDTGGATEAFF. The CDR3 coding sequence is TGCAGCGTCGACACGGGGGGGGCCACTGAAGCTTTCTTT.